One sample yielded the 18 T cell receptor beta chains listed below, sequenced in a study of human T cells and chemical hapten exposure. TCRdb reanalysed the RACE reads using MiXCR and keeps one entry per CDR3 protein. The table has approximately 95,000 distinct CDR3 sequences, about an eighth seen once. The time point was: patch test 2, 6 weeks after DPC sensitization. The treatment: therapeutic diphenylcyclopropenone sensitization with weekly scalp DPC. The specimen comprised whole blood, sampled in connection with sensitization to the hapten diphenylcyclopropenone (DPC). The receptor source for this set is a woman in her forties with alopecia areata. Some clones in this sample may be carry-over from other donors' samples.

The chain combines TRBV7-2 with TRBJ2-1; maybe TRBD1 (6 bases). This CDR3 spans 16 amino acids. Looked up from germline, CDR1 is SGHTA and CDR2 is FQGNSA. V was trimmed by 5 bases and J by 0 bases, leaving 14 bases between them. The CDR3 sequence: CASSPTGQCSYNEQFF. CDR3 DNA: TGTGCCAGCAGCCCGACCGGACAGTGCTCCTACAATGAGCAGTTCTTC. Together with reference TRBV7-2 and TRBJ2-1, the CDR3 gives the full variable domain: GAGVSQSPSNKVTEKGKDVELRCDPISGHTALYWYRQSLGQGLEFLIYFQGNSAPDKSGLPSDRFSAERTGGSVSTLTIQRTQQEDSAVYLCASSPTGQCSYNEQFFGPGTRLTVL.

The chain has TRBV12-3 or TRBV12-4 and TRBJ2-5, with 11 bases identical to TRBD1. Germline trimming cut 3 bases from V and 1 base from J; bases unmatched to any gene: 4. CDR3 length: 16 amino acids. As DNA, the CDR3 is TGTGCCAGCAGTTTGGGACAGGGGGAGGTCCAAGAGACCCAGTACTTC. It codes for CASSLGQGEVQETQYF.

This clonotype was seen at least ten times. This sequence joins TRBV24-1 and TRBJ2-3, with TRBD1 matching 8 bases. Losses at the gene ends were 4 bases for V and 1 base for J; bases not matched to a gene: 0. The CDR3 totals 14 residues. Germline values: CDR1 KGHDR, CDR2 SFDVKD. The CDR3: CATSETGGTDTQYF. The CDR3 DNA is TGTGCCACCAGTGAGACAGGGGGCACAGATACGCAGTATTTT.

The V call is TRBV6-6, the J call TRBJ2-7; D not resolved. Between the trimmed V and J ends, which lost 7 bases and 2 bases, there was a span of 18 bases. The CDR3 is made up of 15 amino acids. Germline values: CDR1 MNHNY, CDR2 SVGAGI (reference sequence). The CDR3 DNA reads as TGTGCCAGCATCCTAAACCCGACTTCCACCTACGAGCAGTACTTC. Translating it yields CASILNPTSTYEQYF.

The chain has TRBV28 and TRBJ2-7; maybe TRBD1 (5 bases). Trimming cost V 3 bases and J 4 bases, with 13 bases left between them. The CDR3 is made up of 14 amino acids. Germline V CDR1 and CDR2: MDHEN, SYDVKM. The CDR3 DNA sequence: TGTGCCAGCAGTTTGGCAGGGATAAGATACGAGCAGTACTTC. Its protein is CASSLAGIRYEQYF.

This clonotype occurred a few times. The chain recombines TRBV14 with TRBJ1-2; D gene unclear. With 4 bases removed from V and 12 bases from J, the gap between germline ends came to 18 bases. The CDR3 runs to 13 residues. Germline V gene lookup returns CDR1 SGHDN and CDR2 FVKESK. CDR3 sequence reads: CASSRDPPLPDTF. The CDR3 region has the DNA TGTGCCAGCAGCCGCGACCCCCCTCTTCCCGACACCTTC.

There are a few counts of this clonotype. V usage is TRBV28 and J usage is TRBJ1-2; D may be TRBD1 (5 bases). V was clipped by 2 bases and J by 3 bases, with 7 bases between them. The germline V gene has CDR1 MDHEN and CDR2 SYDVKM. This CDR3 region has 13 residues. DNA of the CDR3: TGTGCCAGCAGTTTAGGCAGGGACTATGGCTACACCTTC. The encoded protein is CASSLGRDYGYTF.

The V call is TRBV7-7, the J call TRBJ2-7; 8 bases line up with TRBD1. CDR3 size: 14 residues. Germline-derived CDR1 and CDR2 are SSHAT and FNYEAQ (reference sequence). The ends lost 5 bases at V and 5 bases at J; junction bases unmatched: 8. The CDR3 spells CASSLRQGSDEQYF. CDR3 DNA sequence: TGTGCCAGCAGCCTGCGACAGGGGAGCGACGAGCAGTACTTC.

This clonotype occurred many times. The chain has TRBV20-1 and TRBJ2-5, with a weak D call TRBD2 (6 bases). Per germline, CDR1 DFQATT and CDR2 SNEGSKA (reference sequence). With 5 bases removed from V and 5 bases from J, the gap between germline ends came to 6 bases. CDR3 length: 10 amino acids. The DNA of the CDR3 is TGCAGTGCTGGGGGGGAGACCCAGTACTTC. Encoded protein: CSAGGETQYF.

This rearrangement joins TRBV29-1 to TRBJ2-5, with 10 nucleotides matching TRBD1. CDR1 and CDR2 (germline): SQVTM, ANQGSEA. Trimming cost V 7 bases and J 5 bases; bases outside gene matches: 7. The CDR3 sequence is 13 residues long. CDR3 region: CSARQGASETQYF. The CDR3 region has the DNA TGCAGCGCTCGACAGGGGGCTAGTGAGACCCAGTACTTC. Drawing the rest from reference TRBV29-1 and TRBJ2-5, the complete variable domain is SAVISQKPSRDICQRGTSLTIQCQVDSQVTMMFWYRQQPGQSLTLIATANQGSEATYESGFVIDKFPISRPNLTFSTLTVSNMSPEDSSIYLCSARQGASETQYFGPGTRLLVL.

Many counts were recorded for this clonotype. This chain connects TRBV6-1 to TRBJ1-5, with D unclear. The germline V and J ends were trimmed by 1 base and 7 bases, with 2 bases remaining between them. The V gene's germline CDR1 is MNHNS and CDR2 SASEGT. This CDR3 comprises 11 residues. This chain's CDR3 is CASSEVQPQHF. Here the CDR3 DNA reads TGTGCCAGCAGTGAAGTACAGCCCCAGCATTTT.

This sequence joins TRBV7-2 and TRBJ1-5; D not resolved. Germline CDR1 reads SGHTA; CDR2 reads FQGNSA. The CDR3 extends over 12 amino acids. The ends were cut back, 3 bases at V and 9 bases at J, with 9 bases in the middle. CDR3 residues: CASSFEFGPQHF. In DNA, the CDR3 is TGTGCCAGCAGCTTCGAATTTGGGCCCCAGCATTTT.

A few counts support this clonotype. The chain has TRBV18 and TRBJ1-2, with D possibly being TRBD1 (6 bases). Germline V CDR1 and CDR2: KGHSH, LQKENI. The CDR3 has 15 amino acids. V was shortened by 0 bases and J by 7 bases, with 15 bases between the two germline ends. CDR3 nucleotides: TGTGCCAGCTCACCACCCCACAGGGAGGCTGGTGGCTACACCTTC. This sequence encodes CASSPPHREAGGYTF.

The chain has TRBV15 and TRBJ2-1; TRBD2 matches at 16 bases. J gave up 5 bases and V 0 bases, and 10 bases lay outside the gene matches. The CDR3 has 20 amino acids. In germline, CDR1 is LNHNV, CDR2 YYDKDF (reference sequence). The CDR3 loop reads CATSRDIGTSGGEIHNEQFF. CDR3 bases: TGTGCCACCAGCAGAGATATCGGGACTAGCGGGGGGGAAATTCACAATGAGCAGTTCTTC.

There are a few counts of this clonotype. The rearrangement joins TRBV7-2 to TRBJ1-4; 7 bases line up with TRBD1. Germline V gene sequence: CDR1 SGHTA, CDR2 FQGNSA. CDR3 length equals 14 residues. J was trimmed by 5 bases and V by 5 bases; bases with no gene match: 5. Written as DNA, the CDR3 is TGTGCCAGCAGCAGGACAGGCGGAAATGAAAAACTGTTTTTT. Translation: CASSRTGGNEKLFF.

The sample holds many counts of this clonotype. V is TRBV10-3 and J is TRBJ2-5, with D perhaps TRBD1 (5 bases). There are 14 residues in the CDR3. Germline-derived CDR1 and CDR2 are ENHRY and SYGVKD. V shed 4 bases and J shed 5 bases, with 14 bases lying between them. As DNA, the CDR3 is TGTGCCATCAGTGCTCCAGGGTACTCGGAGACCCAGTACTTC. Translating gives CAISAPGYSETQYF.

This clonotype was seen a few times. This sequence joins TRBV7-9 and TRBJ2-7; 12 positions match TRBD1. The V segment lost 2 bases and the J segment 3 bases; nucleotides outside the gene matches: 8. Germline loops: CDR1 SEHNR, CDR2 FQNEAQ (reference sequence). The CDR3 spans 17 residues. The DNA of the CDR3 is TGTGCCAGCAGCTTAAAGGGACAGGGGGCGCCGGTCTACGAGCAGTACTTC. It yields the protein CASSLKGQGAPVYEQYF.

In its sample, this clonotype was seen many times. The CDR3: CASSPAGTGVHNEQFF. CDR3 in DNA: TGTGCCAGTAGTCCCGCCGGGACAGGGGTTCACAATGAGCAGTTCTTC. The rearrangement uses TRBV19 and TRBJ2-1; 10 bases are shared with TRBD1. CDR3 size: 16 residues. Germline CDR1 is LNHDA and CDR2 is SQIVND (reference sequence). J lost 5 bases, V lost 5 bases, and 9 bases had no gene match.